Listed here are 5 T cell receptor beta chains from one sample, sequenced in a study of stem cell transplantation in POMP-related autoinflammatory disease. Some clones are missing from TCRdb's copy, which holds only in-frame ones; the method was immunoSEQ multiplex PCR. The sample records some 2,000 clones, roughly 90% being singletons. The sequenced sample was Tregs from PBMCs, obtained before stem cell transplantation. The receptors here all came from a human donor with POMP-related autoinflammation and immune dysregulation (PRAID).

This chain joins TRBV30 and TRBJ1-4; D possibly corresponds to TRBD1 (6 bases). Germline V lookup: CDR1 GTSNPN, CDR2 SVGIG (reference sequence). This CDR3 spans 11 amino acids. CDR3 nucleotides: TGTGCATACAGGGAAAGGGAAAAACTGTTTTTT. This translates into CAYREREKLFF. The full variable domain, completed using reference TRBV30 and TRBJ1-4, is SQTIHQWPATLVQPVGSPLSLECTVEGTSNPNLYWYRQAAGRGLQLLFYSVGIGQISSEVPQNLSASRPQDRQFILSSKKLLLSDSGFYLCAYREREKLFFGSGTQLSVL.

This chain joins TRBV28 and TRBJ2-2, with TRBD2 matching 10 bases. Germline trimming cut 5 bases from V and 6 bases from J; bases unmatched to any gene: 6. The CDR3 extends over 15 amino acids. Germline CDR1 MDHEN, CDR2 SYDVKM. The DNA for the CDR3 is TGTGCCAGCAGTCCCCATAGCGGGAGGTCCGGGGAGCTGTTTTTT. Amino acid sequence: CASSPHSGRSGELFF.

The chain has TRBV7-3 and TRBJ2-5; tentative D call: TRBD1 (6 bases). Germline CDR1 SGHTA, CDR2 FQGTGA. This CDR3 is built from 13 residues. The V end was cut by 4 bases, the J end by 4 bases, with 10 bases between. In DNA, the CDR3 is TGTGCCAGCAGCTCACAGGGAACAGAGACCCAGTACTTC. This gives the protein CASSSQGTETQYF.

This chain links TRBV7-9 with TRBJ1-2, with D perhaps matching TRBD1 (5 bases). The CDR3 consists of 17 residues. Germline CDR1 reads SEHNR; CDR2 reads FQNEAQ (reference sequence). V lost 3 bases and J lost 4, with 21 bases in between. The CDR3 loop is CASSFGSGVGGTYGYTF. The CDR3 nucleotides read TGTGCCAGCAGCTTTGGTTCCGGGGTCGGGGGGACCTATGGCTACACCTTC.

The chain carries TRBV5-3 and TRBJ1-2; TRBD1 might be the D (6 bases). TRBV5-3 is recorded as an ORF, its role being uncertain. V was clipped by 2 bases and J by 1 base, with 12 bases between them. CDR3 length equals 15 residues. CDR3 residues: CARSFRQAFNYGYTF. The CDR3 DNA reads TGTGCCAGAAGCTTTAGACAGGCTTTTAACTATGGCTACACCTTC.